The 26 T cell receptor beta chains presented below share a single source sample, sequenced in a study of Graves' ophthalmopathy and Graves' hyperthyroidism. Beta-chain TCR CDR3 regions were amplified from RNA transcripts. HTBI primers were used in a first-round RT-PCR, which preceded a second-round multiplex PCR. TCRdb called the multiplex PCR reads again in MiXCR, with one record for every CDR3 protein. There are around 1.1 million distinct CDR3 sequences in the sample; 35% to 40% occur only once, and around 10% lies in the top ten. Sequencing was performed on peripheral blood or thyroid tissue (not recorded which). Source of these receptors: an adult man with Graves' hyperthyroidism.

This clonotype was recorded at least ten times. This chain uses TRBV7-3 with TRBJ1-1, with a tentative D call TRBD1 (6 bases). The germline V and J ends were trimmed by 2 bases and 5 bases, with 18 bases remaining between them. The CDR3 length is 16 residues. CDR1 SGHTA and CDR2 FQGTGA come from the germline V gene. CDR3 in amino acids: CASSLDYRGGLTEAFF. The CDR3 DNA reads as TGTGCCAGCAGCTTAGATTATAGAGGGGGATTGACTGAAGCTTTCTTT.

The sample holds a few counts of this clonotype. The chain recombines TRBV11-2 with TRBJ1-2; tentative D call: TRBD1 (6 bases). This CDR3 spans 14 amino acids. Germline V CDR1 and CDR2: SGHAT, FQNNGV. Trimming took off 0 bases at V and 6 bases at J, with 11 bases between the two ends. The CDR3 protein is CASSLEIRGDGYTF. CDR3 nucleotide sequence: TGTGCCAGCAGCTTAGAGATTAGGGGGGATGGCTACACCTTC.

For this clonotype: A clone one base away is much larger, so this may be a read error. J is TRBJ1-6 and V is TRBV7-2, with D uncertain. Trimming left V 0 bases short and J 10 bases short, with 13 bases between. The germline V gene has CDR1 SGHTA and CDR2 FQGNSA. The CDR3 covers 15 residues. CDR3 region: CASSLARAAESPLHF. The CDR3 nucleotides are TGTGCCAGCAGCTTAGCGCGGGCAGCGGAATCACCCCTCCACTTT.

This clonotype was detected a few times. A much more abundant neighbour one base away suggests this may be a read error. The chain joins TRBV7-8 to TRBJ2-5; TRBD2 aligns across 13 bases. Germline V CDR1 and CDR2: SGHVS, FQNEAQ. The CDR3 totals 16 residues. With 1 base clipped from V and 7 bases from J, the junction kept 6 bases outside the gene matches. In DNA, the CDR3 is TGTGCCAGCAGCTTAGGGACTAGCGGGAGAGAAGGGACCCAGTACTTC. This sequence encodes CASSLGTSGREGTQYF. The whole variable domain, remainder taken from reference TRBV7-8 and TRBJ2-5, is GAGVSQSPRYKVAKRGQDVALRCDPISGHVSLFWYQQALGQGPEFLTYFQNEAQLDKSGLPSDRFFAERPEGSVSTLKIQRTQQEDSAVYLCASSLGTSGREGTQYFGPGTRLLVL.

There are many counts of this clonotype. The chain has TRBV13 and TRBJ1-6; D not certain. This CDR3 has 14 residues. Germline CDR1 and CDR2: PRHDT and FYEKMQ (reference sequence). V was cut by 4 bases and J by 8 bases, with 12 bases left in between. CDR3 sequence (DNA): TGTGCCAGCAGCTCCACTCATTACGATTCACCCCTCCACTTT. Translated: CASSSTHYDSPLHF. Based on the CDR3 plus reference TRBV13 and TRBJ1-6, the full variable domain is AAGVIQSPRHLIKEKRETATLKCYPIPRHDTVYWYQQGPGQDPQFLISFYEKMQSDKGSIPDRFSAQQFSDYHSELNMSSLELGDSALYFCASSSTHYDSPLHFGNGTRLTVT.

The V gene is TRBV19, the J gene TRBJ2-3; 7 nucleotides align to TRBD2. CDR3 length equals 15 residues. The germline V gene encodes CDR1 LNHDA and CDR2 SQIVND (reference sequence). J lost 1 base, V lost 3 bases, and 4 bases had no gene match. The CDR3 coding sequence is TGTGCCAGTAGTATTACTAGCGCCCGCACAGATACGCAGTATTTT. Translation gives CASSITSARTDTQYF.

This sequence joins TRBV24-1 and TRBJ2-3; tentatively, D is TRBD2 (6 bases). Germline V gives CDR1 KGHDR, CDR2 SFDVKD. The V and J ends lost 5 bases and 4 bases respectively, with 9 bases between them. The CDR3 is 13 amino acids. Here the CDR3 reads CATSATSADTQYF. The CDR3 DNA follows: TGTGCCACCAGTGCGACTAGTGCAGATACGCAGTATTTT.

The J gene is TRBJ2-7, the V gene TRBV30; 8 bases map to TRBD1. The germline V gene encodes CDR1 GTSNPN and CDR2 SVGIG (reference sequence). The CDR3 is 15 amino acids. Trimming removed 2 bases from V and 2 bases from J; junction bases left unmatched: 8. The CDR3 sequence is CAWSLRDRSTYEQYF. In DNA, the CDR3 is TGTGCCTGGAGTCTCCGGGACAGGTCTACCTACGAGCAGTACTTC.

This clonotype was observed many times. The CDR3 spells CATTGSYEQYF. Written as DNA, the CDR3 is TGTGCCACCACAGGGTCCTACGAGCAGTACTTC. V is TRBV10-3 and J is TRBJ2-7; possible D gene TRBD1, 6 bases. The germline V and J ends were trimmed by 10 bases and 1 base, with 8 bases remaining between them. This CDR3 spans 11 amino acids. Germline CDR1 and CDR2: ENHRY and SYGVKD.

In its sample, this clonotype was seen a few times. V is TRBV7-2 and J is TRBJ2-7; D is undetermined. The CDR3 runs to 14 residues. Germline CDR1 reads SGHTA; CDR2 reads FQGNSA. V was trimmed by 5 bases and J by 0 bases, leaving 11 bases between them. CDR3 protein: CASSVDSLSYEQYF. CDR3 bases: TGTGCCAGCAGCGTCGACTCGCTCTCCTACGAGCAGTACTTC.

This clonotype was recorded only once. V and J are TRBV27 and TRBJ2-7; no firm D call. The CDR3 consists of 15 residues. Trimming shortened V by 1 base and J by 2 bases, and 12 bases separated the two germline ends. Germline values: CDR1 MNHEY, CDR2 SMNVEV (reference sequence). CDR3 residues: CASSLYPGPAYEQYF. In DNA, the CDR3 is TGTGCCAGCAGTTTATATCCGGGCCCAGCCTACGAGCAGTACTTC.

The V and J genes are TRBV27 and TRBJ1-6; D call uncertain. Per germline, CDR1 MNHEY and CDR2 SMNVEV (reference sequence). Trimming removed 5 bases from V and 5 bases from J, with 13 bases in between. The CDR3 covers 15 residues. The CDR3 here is CASSLAPRHNSPLHF. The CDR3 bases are TGTGCCAGCAGTCTGGCCCCGAGGCATAATTCACCCCTCCACTTT.

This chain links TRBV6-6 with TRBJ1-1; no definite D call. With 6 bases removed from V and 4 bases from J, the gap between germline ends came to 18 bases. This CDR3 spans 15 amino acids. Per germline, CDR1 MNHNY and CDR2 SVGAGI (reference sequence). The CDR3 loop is CASRAREALPTEAFF. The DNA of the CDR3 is TGTGCCAGCAGAGCGAGGGAGGCTCTCCCCACTGAAGCTTTCTTT.

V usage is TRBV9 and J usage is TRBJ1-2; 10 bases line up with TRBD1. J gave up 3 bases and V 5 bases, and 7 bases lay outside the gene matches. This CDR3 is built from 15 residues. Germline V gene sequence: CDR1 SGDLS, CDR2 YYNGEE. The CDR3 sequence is CASSGQGDRHYGYTF. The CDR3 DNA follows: TGTGCCAGCAGTGGACAGGGGGACAGGCACTATGGCTACACCTTC.

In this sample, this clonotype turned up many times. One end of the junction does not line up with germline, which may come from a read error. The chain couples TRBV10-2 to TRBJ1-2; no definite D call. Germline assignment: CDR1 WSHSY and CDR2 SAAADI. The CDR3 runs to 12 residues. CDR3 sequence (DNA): TGTTGGGGTCATTGTCAGCACTATGGCTACACCTTC. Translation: CWGHCQHYGYTF.

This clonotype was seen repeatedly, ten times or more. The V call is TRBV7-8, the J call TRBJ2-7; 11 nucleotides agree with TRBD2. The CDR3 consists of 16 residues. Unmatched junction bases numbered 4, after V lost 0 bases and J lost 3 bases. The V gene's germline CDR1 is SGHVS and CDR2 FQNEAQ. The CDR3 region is CASSLALAGGLYEQYF. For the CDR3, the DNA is TGTGCCAGCAGCTTAGCTCTAGCGGGAGGTCTCTACGAGCAGTACTTC.

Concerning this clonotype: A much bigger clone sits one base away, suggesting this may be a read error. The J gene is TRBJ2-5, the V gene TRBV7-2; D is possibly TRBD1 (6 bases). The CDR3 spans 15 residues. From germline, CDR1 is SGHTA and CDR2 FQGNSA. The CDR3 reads CASSLRGFSQEAQYF. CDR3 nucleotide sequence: TGTGCCAGCAGCTTGAGGGGGTTTAGTCAAGAGGCCCAGTACTTC.

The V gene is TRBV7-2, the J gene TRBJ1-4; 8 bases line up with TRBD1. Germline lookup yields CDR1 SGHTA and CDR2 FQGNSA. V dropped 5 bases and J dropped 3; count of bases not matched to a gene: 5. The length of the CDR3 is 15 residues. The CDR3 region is CASSTQGAPNEKLFF. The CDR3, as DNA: TGTGCCAGCAGCACTCAGGGGGCGCCTAATGAAAAACTGTTTTTT.

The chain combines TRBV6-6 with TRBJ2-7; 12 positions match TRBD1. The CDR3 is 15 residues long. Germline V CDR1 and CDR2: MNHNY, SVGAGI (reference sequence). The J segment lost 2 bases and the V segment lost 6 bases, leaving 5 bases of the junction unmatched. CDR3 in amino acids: CASRWDRGRTYEQYF. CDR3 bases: TGTGCCAGCAGATGGGACAGGGGGCGAACCTACGAGCAGTACTTC.

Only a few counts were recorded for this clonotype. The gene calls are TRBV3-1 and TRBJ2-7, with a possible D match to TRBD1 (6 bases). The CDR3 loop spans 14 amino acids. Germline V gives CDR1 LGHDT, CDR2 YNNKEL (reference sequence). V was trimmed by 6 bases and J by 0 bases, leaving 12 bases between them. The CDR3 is CASRRTESSYEQYF. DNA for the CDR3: TGTGCCAGCAGGAGGACAGAAAGCTCCTACGAGCAGTACTTC.

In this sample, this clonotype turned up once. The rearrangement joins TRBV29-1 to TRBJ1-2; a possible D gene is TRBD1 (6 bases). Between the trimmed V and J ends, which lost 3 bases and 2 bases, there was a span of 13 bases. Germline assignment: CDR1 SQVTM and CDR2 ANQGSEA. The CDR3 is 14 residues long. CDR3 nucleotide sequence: TGCAGCGTTGACCCGCGGGGGCTCAACTATGGCTACACCTTC. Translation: CSVDPRGLNYGYTF. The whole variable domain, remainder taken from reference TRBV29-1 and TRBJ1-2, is SAVISQKPSRDICQRGTSLTIQCQVDSQVTMMFWYRQQPGQSLTLIATANQGSEATYESGFVIDKFPISRPNLTFSTLTVSNMSPEDSSIYLCSVDPRGLNYGYTFGSGTRLTVV.

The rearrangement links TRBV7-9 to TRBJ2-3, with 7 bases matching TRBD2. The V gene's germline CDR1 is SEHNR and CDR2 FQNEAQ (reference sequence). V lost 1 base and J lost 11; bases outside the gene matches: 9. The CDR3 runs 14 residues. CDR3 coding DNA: TGTGCCAGCAGCTTAGTCTCGGGCGGGAGCGGGCAGTATTTT. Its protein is CASSLVSGGSGQYF.

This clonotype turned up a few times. The CDR3 sequence: CATSRDLTF. CDR3 coding DNA: TGTGCCACCAGCAGAGATCTGACTTTC. The rearrangement links TRBV15 to TRBJ2-6; D gene ambiguous. Per germline, CDR1 LNHNV and CDR2 YYDKDF (reference sequence). This CDR3 is built from 9 residues. V was clipped by 0 bases and J by 16 bases, with 1 base between them.

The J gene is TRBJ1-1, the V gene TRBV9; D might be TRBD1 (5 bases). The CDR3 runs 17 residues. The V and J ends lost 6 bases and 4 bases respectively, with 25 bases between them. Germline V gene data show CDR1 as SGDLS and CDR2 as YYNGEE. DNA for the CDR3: TGTGCCAGCACGACTAGCGGCGCGAACACCGGGGGCACTGAAGCTTTCTTT. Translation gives CASTTSGANTGGTEAFF.

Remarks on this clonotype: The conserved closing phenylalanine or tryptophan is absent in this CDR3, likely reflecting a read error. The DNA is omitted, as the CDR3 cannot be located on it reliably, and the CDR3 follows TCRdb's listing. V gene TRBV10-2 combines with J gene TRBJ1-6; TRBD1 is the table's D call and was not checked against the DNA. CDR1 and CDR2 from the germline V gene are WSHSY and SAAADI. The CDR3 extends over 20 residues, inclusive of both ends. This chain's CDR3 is CASSVESRAAWGSYNSPRPR.

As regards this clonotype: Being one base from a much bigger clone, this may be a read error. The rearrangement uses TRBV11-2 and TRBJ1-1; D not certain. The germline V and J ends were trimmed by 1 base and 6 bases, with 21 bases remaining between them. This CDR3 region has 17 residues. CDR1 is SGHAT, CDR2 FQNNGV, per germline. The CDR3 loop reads CASSLGRRLLRISEAFF. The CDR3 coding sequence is TGTGCCAGCAGCTTAGGACGGAGGCTCCTGAGAATATCTGAAGCTTTCTTT.